The 23 T cell receptor beta chains below all came from one sample that was sequenced in a study of cytomegalovirus exposure and HLA in healthy donors (dated 2017 in TCRdb). The library was produced with the immunoSEQ multiplex PCR assay. Drawn from immuneACCESS, this table holds only the in-frame rearrangements with V and J called that TCRdb kept. Clones are partly lost; checked studies trace under half to an unresolved V gene and leave the rest unexplained. The sample table lists 65,000 to 70,000 clones, roughly nine tenths of them with a count of one. The ten biggest clones cover just over 3% of the sample. Material for sequencing was PBMCs. The receptor set was obtained from a man between 18 and 35 years old in good health and CMV-seronegative.

This sequence joins TRBV28 and TRBJ1-5; the D is unclear. CDR3 length equals 12 residues. V lost 7 bases, J lost 2 bases, and 6 bases lay in between. The germline V gene has CDR1 MDHEN and CDR2 SYDVKM. CDR3 amino acids: CASNYGNQPQHF. For the CDR3, the DNA is TGTGCCAGCAACTATGGCAATCAGCCCCAGCATTTT.

This chain uses TRBV4-3 with TRBJ2-2; a weak D match, TRBD2 (6 bases). The CDR3 runs 15 residues. The V gene lost 0 bases and the J gene lost 5 bases, with 10 bases spanning the gap. CDR1 LGHNA and CDR2 YSLEER come from the germline V gene. This CDR3 reads CASSQDRAGTGELFF. The CDR3 DNA sequence: TGCGCCAGCAGCCAAGACAGGGCGGGGACCGGGGAGCTGTTTTTT.

This clone has only one observation. This sequence joins TRBV23-1 and TRBJ2-7, with 8 bases identical to TRBD1. TRBV23-1 is an open reading frame, and its role is uncertain. CDR3 length: 16 residues. The V segment lost 6 bases and the J segment 12 bases; nucleotides outside the gene matches: 22. CDR3 nucleotides: TGCGCCAGCAGGCGCCTCGGCAGGGGGCGCGATGGACCGGGGTACTTC. It yields the protein CASRRLGRGRDGPGYF.

The chain couples TRBV5-6 to TRBJ2-1; TRBD2 agrees at 9 bases. CDR3 length: 16 residues. V was pared by 2 bases and J by 1 base, with 4 bases of the junction left unmatched. CDR1 is SGHDT and CDR2 is YYEEEE in the germline V gene. The CDR3 loop reads CASSLTSGPSYNEQFF. CDR3 coding DNA: TGTGCCAGCAGCTTAACTAGCGGGCCGTCCTACAATGAGCAGTTCTTC.

The chain is built from TRBV19 and TRBJ2-1, with 8 bases lining up with TRBD2. The ends lost 2 bases at V and 10 bases at J; junction bases unmatched: 10. CDR3 length: 15 residues. From germline, CDR1 is LNHDA and CDR2 SQIVND (reference sequence). In DNA, the CDR3 is TGTGCCAGTAGTATAACGGGACTAGTGAAAGGGGAGCAGTTCTTC. This encodes CASSITGLVKGEQFF.

This chain uses TRBV7-3 with TRBJ2-1; a possible D gene is TRBD2 (5 bases). This CDR3 region has 14 residues. V lost 0 bases and J 8 bases, leaving 11 bases between the germline ends. The germline CDR1 and CDR2 sequences are SGHTA and FQGTGA. CDR3 protein: CASSLTGSNDEQFF. As DNA, the CDR3 is TGTGCCAGCAGCTTAACAGGGAGTAATGATGAGCAGTTCTTC.

The V and J genes are TRBV7-3 and TRBJ2-7, with TRBD2 as a possible D gene (5 bases). Germline CDR1 is SGHTA and CDR2 is FQGTGA. This CDR3 has 11 amino acids. V dropped 3 bases and J dropped 6 bases, with 6 bases sitting between them. Here the CDR3 reads CASSLAGEQYF. The CDR3 region has the DNA TGTGCCAGCAGCTTGGCGGGCGAGCAGTACTTC.

This chain uses TRBV6-1 with TRBJ2-7; 7 bases line up with TRBD2. The J segment lost 4 bases and the V segment lost 3 bases, leaving 6 bases of the junction unmatched. This CDR3 has 14 residues. Germline V gene sequence: CDR1 MNHNS, CDR2 SASEGT. CDR3 bases: TGTGCCAGCAGTGATCCAGGCGGGAGTTACGAGCAGTACTTC. As protein: CASSDPGGSYEQYF.

The chain joins TRBV27 to TRBJ2-3; TRBD2 matches at 10 bases. Trimming took 6 bases from V and 1 from J; bases not matched to a gene: 16. The CDR3 is 19 residues long. Germline assignment: CDR1 MNHEY and CDR2 SMNVEV (reference sequence). CDR3 DNA sequence: TGTGCCAGCAGGCCTACAGGGTTAGCCGGGACTAGCGGCACAGATACGCAGTATTTT. Its translation is CASRPTGLAGTSGTDTQYF.

The chain recombines TRBV6-4 with TRBJ2-7, with 12 bases that match TRBD2. The CDR3 has 19 residues. Unmatched junction bases numbered 15, after V lost 2 bases and J lost 4 bases. Germline CDR1 and CDR2: MRHNA and SNTAGT. Here the CDR3 reads CASSDASRTSGTSTYEQYF. The CDR3 DNA reads TGTGCCAGCAGTGACGCTTCTAGGACTAGCGGGACATCCACTTACGAGCAGTACTTC.

The genes are TRBV28 and TRBJ1-2, with TRBD1 identical over 10 bases. The ends lost 5 bases at V and 5 bases at J; junction bases unmatched: 5. From germline, CDR1 is MDHEN and CDR2 SYDVKM. The CDR3 loop spans 14 amino acids. CDR3 protein: CASSTTGGWYGYTF. As DNA, the CDR3 is TGTGCCAGCAGTACGACAGGGGGCTGGTATGGCTACACCTTC.

The chain couples TRBV5-1 to TRBJ1-1; D is unresolved. V was cut by 5 bases and J by 1 base, with 9 bases left in between. The CDR3 runs to 13 residues. Germline V lookup: CDR1 SGHRS, CDR2 YFSETQ. CDR3 DNA sequence: TGCGCCAGCAGTTTTCAGGAGAACACTGAAGCTTTCTTT. This encodes CASSFQENTEAFF.

The V gene is TRBV2, the J gene TRBJ2-2; TRBD2 aligns across 13 bases. Germline CDR1 reads SNHLY; CDR2 reads FYNNEI. V shed 3 bases and J 6 bases; nucleotides not matched to a gene: 7. The CDR3 consists of 17 residues. The CDR3 sequence is CASSEGLAGNWAGELFF. The CDR3 DNA sequence: TGTGCCAGCAGTGAGGGACTAGCGGGAAATTGGGCCGGGGAGCTGTTTTTT.

This clone occurred once. This chain joins TRBV27 and TRBJ1-5; no reliable D call. Trimming stripped 0 bases from V and 7 bases from J, with 13 bases between. The V gene's germline CDR1 is MNHEY and CDR2 SMNVEV (reference sequence). The CDR3 contains 15 residues. The CDR3 coding sequence is TGTGCCAGCAGTTTATCCACAGCGGTCAACCAGCCCCAGCATTTT. Residues: CASSLSTAVNQPQHF.

V is TRBV11-3 and J is TRBJ1-1; the match to TRBD1 covers 11 bases. CDR3 length: 16 residues. V lost 1 base to trimming and J lost 0 bases; unmatched junction nucleotides: 1. Germline V gene sequence: CDR1 SGHNT, CDR2 YENEEA. Here the CDR3 reads CASSLGGQGVNTEAFF. The CDR3, as DNA: TGTGCCAGCAGCTTAGGGGGACAGGGGGTGAACACTGAAGCTTTCTTT.

In DNA, the CDR3 is TGTGCCAGCAGCTTAGCGCCCCTACAGGGGAATCAGCCCCAGCATTTT. It encodes CASSLAPLQGNQPQHF. The V and J genes are TRBV7-2 and TRBJ1-5; 7 bases are a match to TRBD1. The CDR3 is 16 amino acids. Looked up from germline, CDR1 is SGHTA and CDR2 is FQGNSA. V was pared by 0 bases and J by 4 bases, with 6 bases of the junction left unmatched.

The chain recombines TRBV6-5 with TRBJ1-1; 9 bases fit TRBD1. The V gene's germline CDR1 is MNHEY and CDR2 SVGAGI. This CDR3 has 16 amino acids. Germline trimming cut 2 bases from V and 8 bases from J; bases unmatched to any gene: 12. CDR3: CASSYTRTGARSEAFF. The CDR3 DNA sequence: TGTGCCAGCAGTTACACTAGGACAGGGGCCCGCTCAGAAGCTTTCTTT.

CDR3 bases: TGTGCCAGCAGCACATTTGACTCCGAGTCCTACGAGCAGTACTTC. Its protein is CASSTFDSESYEQYF. The J gene is TRBJ2-7, the V gene TRBV21-1; TRBD2, the D gene given by the table, was not confirmed from the DNA. TRBV21-1 is assigned pseudogene status. This CDR3 is built from 15 residues.

The CDR3 sequence is CASSLVSAGSYTGELFF. CDR3 in DNA: TGTGCCAGCAGCTTAGTTTCGGCAGGCTCGTACACCGGGGAGCTGTTTTTT. The V and J genes are TRBV7-6 and TRBJ2-2; D not resolved. CDR1 is SGHVS and CDR2 is FNYEAQ in the germline V gene. Trimming left V 1 base short and J 3 bases short, with 15 bases between. There are 17 residues in the CDR3.

The CDR3 here is CSVVPSSGHKAFF. The CDR3 bases are TGCAGCGTTGTGCCATCATCGGGTCACAAGGCTTTCTTT. The V and J genes are TRBV29-1 and TRBJ1-1; no firm D call. CDR3 length equals 13 residues. Germline loops: CDR1 SQVTM, CDR2 ANQGSEA. Trimming left V 4 bases short and J 11 bases short, with 20 bases between.

This clone appeared a single time. The chain employs TRBV4-3 and TRBJ2-1; 9 bases align to TRBD2. The CDR3 has 18 residues. After removal of 3 bases from V and 0 bases from J, the junction contained 9 bases not matched to a gene. The germline gives CDR1 LGHNA, CDR2 YSLEER. The CDR3: CASSHVGGRAVSYNEQFF. CDR3 in DNA: TGCGCCAGCAGCCACGTGGGCGGGAGGGCCGTCTCCTACAATGAGCAGTTCTTC.

The chain links TRBV10-3 to TRBJ2-7; 10 nucleotides align to TRBD1. The CDR3 extends over 16 amino acids. Trimming cost V 4 bases and J 2 bases; bases outside gene matches: 8. In germline, CDR1 is ENHRY, CDR2 SYGVKD. The CDR3 DNA reads TGTGCCATCAGTGGGGGAACCGGGACAGGGGCCTACGAGCAGTACTTC. Translation gives CAISGGTGTGAYEQYF.

The rearrangement uses TRBV30 and TRBJ2-7; 10 bases line up with TRBD1. Germline CDR1 reads GTSNPN; CDR2 reads SVGIG (reference sequence). This CDR3 comprises 14 residues. V shed 2 bases and J 2 bases; nucleotides not matched to a gene: 3. The CDR3 is CAWSTGTGAYEQYF. DNA for the CDR3: TGTGCCTGGAGTACCGGGACAGGGGCCTACGAGCAGTACTTC.